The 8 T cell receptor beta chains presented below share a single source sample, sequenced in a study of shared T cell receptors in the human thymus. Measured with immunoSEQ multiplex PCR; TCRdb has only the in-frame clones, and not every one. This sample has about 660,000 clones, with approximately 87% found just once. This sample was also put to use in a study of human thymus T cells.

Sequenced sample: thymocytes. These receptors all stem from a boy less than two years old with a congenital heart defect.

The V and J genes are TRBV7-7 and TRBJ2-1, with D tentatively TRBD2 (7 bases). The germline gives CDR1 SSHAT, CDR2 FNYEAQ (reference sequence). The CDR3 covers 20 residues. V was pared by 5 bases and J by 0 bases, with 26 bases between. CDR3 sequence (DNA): TGTGCCAGCAGCCCAGGGGTTTTAGACAGCGGGGATAGCTCCTACAATGAGCAGTTCTTC. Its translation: CASSPGVLDSGDSSYNEQFF.

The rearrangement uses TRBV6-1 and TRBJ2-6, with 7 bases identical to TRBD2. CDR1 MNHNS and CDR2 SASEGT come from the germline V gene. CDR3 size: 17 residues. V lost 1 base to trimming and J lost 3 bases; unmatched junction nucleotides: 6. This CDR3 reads CASSEGAGYNGANVLTF. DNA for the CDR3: TGTGCCAGCAGTGAAGGAGCGGGGTATAATGGGGCCAACGTCCTGACTTTC.

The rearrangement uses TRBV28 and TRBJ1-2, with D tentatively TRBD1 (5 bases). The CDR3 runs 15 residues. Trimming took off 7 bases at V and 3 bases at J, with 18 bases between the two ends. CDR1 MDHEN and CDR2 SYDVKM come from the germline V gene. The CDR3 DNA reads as TGTGCCAGCAACTCTTACCCCGGCAGGGACTATGGCTACACCTTC. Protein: CASNSYPGRDYGYTF.

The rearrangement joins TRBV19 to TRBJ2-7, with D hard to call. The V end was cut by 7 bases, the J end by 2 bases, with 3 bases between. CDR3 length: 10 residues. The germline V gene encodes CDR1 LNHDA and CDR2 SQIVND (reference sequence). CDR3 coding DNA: TGTGCCAGTACTACCTACGAGCAGTACTTC. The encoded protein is CASTTYEQYF.

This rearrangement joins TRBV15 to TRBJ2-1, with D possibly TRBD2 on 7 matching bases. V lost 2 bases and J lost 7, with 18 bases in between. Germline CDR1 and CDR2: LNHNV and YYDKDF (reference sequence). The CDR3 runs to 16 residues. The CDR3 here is CATSRPRGPLGNEQFF. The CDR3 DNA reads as TGTGCCACCAGCAGACCGCGGGGGCCTTTAGGGAATGAGCAGTTCTTC.

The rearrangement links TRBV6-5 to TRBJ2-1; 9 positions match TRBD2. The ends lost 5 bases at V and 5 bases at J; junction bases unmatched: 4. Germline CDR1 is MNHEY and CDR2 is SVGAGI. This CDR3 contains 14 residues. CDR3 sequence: CASSRLAEDNEQFF. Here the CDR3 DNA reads TGTGCCAGCAGTCGACTAGCGGAGGACAATGAGCAGTTCTTC.

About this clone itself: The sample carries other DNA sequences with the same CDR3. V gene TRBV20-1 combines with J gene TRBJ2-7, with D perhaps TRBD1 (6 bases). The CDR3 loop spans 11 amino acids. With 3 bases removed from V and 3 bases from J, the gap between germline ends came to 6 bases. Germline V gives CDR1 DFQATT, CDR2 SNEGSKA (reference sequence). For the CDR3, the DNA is TGCAGTGCTAGCAGGGGCTACGAGCAGTACTTC. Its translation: CSASRGYEQYF.

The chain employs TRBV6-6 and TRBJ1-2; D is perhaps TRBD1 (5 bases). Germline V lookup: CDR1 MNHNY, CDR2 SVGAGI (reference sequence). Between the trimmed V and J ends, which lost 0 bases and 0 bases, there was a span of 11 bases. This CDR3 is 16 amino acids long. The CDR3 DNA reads TGTGCCAGCAGTTACTCAGTTGGGACTGCTAACTATGGCTACACCTTC. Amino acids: CASSYSVGTANYGYTF.